This passage covers 2 T cell receptor beta chains from one sample sequenced in a study of blood T cell repertoires in COVID-19. Clones were read by immunoSEQ multiplex PCR, and TCRdb kept only the in-frame ones, dropping some. Found here are hundreds of thousands of clones, 88% of them singletons; the top ten hold 0.95% to 1.5%. The source material was PBMCs or T cells enriched from blood (not recorded which). The receptors come from a woman aged 35 to 49 with acute COVID-19.

This chain uses TRBV3-1 (or the pseudogene TRBV3-2) with TRBJ2-3, with D possibly being TRBD2 (5 bases). Trimming removed 8 bases at V and 3 bases at J, with 9 bases between. The CDR3 runs to 12 residues. Per the germline V gene, CDR1 is LGHDT and CDR2 is YNNKEL (reference sequence). DNA of the CDR3: TGTGCCAGCGCTGGGGAGACAGATACGCAGTATTTT. This translates into CASAGETDTQYF.

The DNA of the CDR3 is TGTGCCAGCAGCGTAGGGACCGGGACTAGCTATAGTGAGCAGTTCTTC. Its translation: CASSVGTGTSYSEQFF. This sequence joins TRBV9 and TRBJ2-1; TRBD2 matches at 9 bases. Germline V gene data show CDR1 as SGDLS and CDR2 as YYNGEE. Trimming at V came to 0 bases and at J to 9 bases, leaving 10 bases not matched to a gene. This CDR3 has 16 residues.